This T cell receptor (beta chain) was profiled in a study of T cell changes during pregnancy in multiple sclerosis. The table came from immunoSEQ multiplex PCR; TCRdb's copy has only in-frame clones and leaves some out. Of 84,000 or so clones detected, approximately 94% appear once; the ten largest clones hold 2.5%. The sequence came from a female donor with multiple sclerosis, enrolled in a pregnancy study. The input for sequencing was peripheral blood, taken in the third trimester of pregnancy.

DNA for the CDR3: TGTGCCACCTCTCGGACAGGGGACACCGGGGAGCTGTTTTTT. This translates into CATSRTGDTGELFF. The V gene is TRBV6-5, the J gene TRBJ2-2; TRBD1 aligns across 9 bases. V trimming: 10 bases; J trimming: 3 bases; junction bases outside the gene matches: 6. The CDR3 covers 14 residues. Germline CDR1 is MNHEY and CDR2 is SVGAGI.